This entry concerns a single T cell receptor beta chain. The CDR3 length is 16 residues. Germline V gives CDR1 SGHAT, CDR2 FQNNGV. Trimming took 1 base from V and 4 from J; bases not matched to a gene: 10. Adults between roughly 18 and 95 years of age took part from under 30 US areas. Cohort assignment relied on participant-reported clinical history. Cohort 3 recovered donors had two negative PCRs, clearance, or symptom resolution. This sample was taken from a study of blood T cell repertoires in COVID-19. Original processing notes: Reference gene primer amplification yielded estimated nucleated cell counts. Data came from immunoSEQ multiplex PCR; TCRdb stores just in-frame clones and leaves some out. For V, J and clone size, that table is used; D and trimming come from the DNA. The sample includes about 500,000 clones, roughly 87% of them seen just once.

The chain joins TRBV11-2 to TRBJ2-7, with 7 bases aligning to TRBD1. Sequencing used PBMCs or T cells enriched from blood (not recorded which). The receptor comes from a woman aged 18-29 years who had recovered from COVID-19. CDR3 bases: TGTGCCAGCAGCTTAGGGGCGGAGCCAGGGGGTTACGAGCAGTACTTC. Its protein product is CASSLGAEPGGYEQYF.